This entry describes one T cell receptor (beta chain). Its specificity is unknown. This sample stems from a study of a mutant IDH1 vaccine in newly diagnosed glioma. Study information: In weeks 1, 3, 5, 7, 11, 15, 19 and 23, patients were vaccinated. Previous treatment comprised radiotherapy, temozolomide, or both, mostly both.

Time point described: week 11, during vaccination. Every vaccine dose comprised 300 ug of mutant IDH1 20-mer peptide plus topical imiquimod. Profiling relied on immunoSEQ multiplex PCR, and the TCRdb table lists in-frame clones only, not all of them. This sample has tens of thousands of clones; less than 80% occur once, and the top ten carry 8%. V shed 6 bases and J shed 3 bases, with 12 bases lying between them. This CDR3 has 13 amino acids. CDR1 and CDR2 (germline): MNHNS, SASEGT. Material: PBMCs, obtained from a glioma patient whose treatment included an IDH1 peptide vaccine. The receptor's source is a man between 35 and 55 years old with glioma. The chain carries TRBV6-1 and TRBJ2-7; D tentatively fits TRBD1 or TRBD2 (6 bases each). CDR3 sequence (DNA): TGTGCCAGCAGGGACCGGGGGCTCTACGAGCAGTACTTC. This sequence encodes CASRDRGLYEQYF.